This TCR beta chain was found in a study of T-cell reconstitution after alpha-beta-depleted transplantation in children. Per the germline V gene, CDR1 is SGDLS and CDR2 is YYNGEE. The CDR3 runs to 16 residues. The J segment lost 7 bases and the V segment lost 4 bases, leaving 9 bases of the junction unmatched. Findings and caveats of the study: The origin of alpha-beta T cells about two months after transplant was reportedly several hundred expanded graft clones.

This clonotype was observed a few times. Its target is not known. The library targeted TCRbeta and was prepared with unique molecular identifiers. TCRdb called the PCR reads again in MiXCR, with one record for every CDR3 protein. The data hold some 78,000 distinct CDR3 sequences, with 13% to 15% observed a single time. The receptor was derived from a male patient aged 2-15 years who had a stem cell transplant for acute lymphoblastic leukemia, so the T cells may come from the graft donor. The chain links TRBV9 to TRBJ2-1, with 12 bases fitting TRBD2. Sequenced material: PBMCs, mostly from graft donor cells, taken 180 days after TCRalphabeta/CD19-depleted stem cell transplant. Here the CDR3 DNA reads TGTGCCAGCAGCCCACAGCTAGCGGGAGGGGGTAATGAGCAGTTCTTC. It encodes CASSPQLAGGGNEQFF. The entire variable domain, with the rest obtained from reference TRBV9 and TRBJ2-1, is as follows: DSGVTQTPKHLITATGQRVTLRCSPRSGDLSVYWYQQSLDQGLQFLIQYYNGEERAKGNILERFSAQQFPDLHSELNLSSLELGDSALYFCASSPQLAGGGNEQFFGPGTRLTVL.